These 17 T cell receptor beta chains were all obtained from the same sample, sequenced in a study of a mutant IDH1 vaccine in newly diagnosed glioma. Time point reported: baseline, week 1 (first vaccination visit). Indicated treatment: pre-vaccination baseline after standard-of-care therapy. Assay: immunoSEQ multiplex PCR; the TCRdb copy retains only in-frame clones and omits some. The table shows 25,000 to 35,000 clones, with roughly four fifths occurring only once. This specimen consisted of PBMCs, obtained from a glioma patient treated with radiotherapy, temozolomide or both. Receptors originate from a man aged 25-40 years with glioma.

The rearrangement links TRBV30 to TRBJ1-2, with a weak D call TRBD1 (6 bases). Germline loops: CDR1 GTSNPN, CDR2 SVGIG (reference sequence). Trimming pared 4 bases from V and 4 bases from J, leaving 13 bases between. The CDR3 length is 13 residues. CDR3 coding DNA: TGTGCCTGGAATATGGGGGGCAGCTATGGCTACACCTTC. Protein: CAWNMGGSYGYTF.

This clone was found a few times. V gene TRBV25-1 combines with J gene TRBJ1-1; D not certain. This CDR3 has 14 amino acids. Between the trimmed V and J ends, which lost 1 base and 1 base, there was a span of 7 bases. From germline, CDR1 is MGHDK and CDR2 SYGVNS. In DNA form, the CDR3 reads TGTGCCAGCAGTGAATGGGGTGGGAACACTGAAGCTTTCTTT. Translated, it gives CASSEWGGNTEAFF.

V and J are TRBV7-8 and TRBJ2-7; D not certain. The CDR3 extends over 15 amino acids. CDR1 and CDR2 from the germline V gene are SGHVS and FQNEAQ. Trimming took 5 bases from V and 4 from J, leaving 18 bases between them. The CDR3 DNA reads TGTGCCAGCAGCCCCCAGTCCACTGTCGCATACGAGCAGTACTTC. It specifies CASSPQSTVAYEQYF.

The rearrangement joins TRBV2 to TRBJ2-7; 10 nucleotides align to TRBD1. J gave up 7 bases and V 2 bases, and 5 bases lay outside the gene matches. The CDR3 is 14 residues long. Per the germline V gene, CDR1 is SNHLY and CDR2 is FYNNEI. The CDR3 bases are TGTGCCAGCAGTGAACGGGACAGGGGCCGGGAGCAGTACTTC. This sequence encodes CASSERDRGREQYF.

V gene TRBV2 combines with J gene TRBJ2-7; D is unclear. CDR1 SNHLY and CDR2 FYNNEI come from the germline V gene. This CDR3 region has 13 residues. Between the trimmed V and J ends, which lost 3 bases and 4 bases, there was a span of 10 bases. CDR3 nucleotides: TGTGCCAGCAGTGATTCTGGCCCATACGAGCAGTACTTC. Protein sequence: CASSDSGPYEQYF.

The count of this clone is one. This chain links TRBV9 with TRBJ1-1; tentative D call: TRBD1 (5 bases). CDR1 and CDR2 (germline): SGDLS, YYNGEE. This CDR3 comprises 15 residues. V gave up 0 bases and J gave up 5 bases, with 14 bases separating them. For the CDR3, the DNA is TGTGCCAGCAGCGTAGGGGGCGAGCAGCGAACTGAAGCTTTCTTT. Its protein product is CASSVGGEQRTEAFF. The variable domain in full, with the rest retrieved from reference TRBV9 and TRBJ1-1, is DSGVTQTPKHLITATGQRVTLRCSPRSGDLSVYWYQQSLDQGLQFLIQYYNGEERAKGNILERFSAQQFPDLHSELNLSSLELGDSALYFCASSVGGEQRTEAFFGQGTRLTVV.

This chain joins TRBV7-2 and TRBJ2-7, with TRBD2 identical over 12 bases. V was pared by 0 bases and J by 7 bases, with 4 bases of the junction left unmatched. Germline assignment: CDR1 SGHTA and CDR2 FQGNSA. The CDR3 runs to 15 residues. The CDR3 region is CASSLAASGRGEQYF. The CDR3 coding sequence is TGTGCCAGCAGCTTAGCTGCTAGCGGGAGGGGTGAGCAGTACTTC.

This CDR3 reads CSVVPGQGRKNTEAFF. The CDR3 DNA reads as TGCAGCGTTGTGCCAGGACAGGGGAGGAAGAACACTGAAGCTTTCTTT. The V and J genes are TRBV29-1 and TRBJ1-1, with TRBD1 identical over 9 bases. CDR1 is SQVTM and CDR2 is ANQGSEA in the germline V gene. Losses at the gene ends were 4 bases for V and 1 base for J; bases not matched to a gene: 10. The CDR3 is 16 amino acids. The full variable domain, in which reference TRBV29-1 and TRBJ1-1 provide the parts outside the CDR3, is SAVISQKPSRDICQRGTSLTIQCQVDSQVTMMFWYRQQPGQSLTLIATANQGSEATYESGFVIDKFPISRPNLTFSTLTVSNMSPEDSSIYLCSVVPGQGRKNTEAFFGQGTRLTVV.

The V call is TRBV29-1, the J call TRBJ2-3; D is undetermined. The CDR3 consists of 11 residues. The V end lost 6 bases, the J end lost 0 bases, and 4 bases lay between the germline ends. CDR1 is SQVTM, CDR2 ANQGSEA, per germline. The CDR3 DNA follows: TGCAGCGTCCTAAGCACAGATACGCAGTATTTT. This gives the protein CSVLSTDTQYF.

The chain links TRBV9 to TRBJ1-3; 7 nucleotides align to TRBD1. This CDR3 is 14 amino acids long. V shed 4 bases and J 4 bases; nucleotides not matched to a gene: 5. CDR1 and CDR2 (germline): SGDLS, YYNGEE. The CDR3 spells CASSPDREGNTIYF. CDR3 sequence (DNA): TGTGCCAGCAGCCCTGACAGGGAGGGAAACACCATATATTTT.

The chain employs TRBV19 and TRBJ2-7; 11 nucleotides line up with TRBD1. The CDR3 covers 17 residues. The germline V gene has CDR1 LNHDA and CDR2 SQIVND (reference sequence). The V and J ends lost 3 bases and 3 bases, in that order; junction bases with no gene match: 10. CDR3 DNA: TGTGCCAGTAGTATCGGACAGGGGGCCCGGGATAACTACGAGCAGTACTTC. It yields the protein CASSIGQGARDNYEQYF.

This clone was recorded once. The chain has TRBV15 and TRBJ2-7, with D uncertain. CDR1 and CDR2 (germline): LNHNV, YYDKDF (reference sequence). The CDR3 runs to 14 residues. V was clipped by 1 base and J by 2 bases, with 9 bases between them. The CDR3 bases are TGTGCCACCAGCAGAGGTGGGCCAACCTACGAGCAGTACTTC. This gives the protein CATSRGGPTYEQYF.

This chain joins TRBV27 and TRBJ1-1; TRBD1 matches 8 bases. Trimming removed 5 bases from V and 1 base from J; junction bases left unmatched: 6. Germline V lookup: CDR1 MNHEY, CDR2 SMNVEV (reference sequence). The CDR3 has 15 amino acids. DNA of the CDR3: TGTGCCAGCAGTCCCCTGACAGGGGCGAACACTGAAGCTTTCTTT. This sequence encodes CASSPLTGANTEAFF.

The chain has TRBV30 and TRBJ2-5; D is possibly TRBD1 (6 bases). Germline V gene sequence: CDR1 GTSNPN, CDR2 SVGIG (reference sequence). The CDR3 has 16 residues. Trimming cost V 2 bases and J 7 bases, with 23 bases left between them. CDR3 nucleotides: TGTGCCTGGAGTTCGCCGTTTAAGGGGGAAACGGGGACCCAGTACTTC. Translating gives CAWSSPFKGETGTQYF.

The V call is TRBV27, the J call TRBJ1-1; possible D gene TRBD1, 6 bases. Trimming removed 5 bases at V and 4 bases at J, with 17 bases between. This CDR3 region has 15 residues. From germline, CDR1 is MNHEY and CDR2 SMNVEV (reference sequence). CDR3 bases: TGTGCCAGCAGTCCGTCTTGGGGGGCAGGCACTGAAGCTTTCTTT. Its protein product is CASSPSWGAGTEAFF.

This clone was picked up one time. The chain links TRBV30 to TRBJ2-1; 9 bases fit TRBD2. V lost 6 bases to trimming and J lost 0 bases; unmatched junction nucleotides: 12. This CDR3 has 17 residues. Germline loops: CDR1 GTSNPN, CDR2 SVGIG (reference sequence). CDR3 sequence reads: CACLGLAGPSSYNEQFF. CDR3 in DNA: TGTGCCTGCTTGGGGCTAGCGGGACCGAGCTCCTACAATGAGCAGTTCTTC.

The chain has TRBV29-1 and TRBJ2-3, with 8 bases matching TRBD1. With 1 base clipped from V and 3 bases from J, the junction kept 3 bases outside the gene matches. The CDR3 length is 14 residues. CDR1 and CDR2 from the germline V gene are SQVTM and ANQGSEA. The CDR3 region is CSVEVDRGTDTQYF. The CDR3 DNA reads TGCAGCGTTGAAGTAGACAGGGGAACAGATACGCAGTATTTT.